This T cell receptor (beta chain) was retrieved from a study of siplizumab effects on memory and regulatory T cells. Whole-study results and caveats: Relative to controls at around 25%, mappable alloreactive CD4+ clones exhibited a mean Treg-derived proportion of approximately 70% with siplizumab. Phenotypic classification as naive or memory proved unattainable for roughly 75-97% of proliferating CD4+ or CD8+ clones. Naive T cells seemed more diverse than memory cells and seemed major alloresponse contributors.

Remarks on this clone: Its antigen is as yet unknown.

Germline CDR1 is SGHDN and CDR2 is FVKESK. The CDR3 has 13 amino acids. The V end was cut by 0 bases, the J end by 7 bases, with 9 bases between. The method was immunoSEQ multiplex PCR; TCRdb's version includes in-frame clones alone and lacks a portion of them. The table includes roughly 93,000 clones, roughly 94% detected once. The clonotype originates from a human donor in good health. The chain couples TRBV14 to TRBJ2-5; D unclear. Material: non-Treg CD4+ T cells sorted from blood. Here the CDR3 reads CASSQDNRATQYF. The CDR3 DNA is TGTGCCAGCAGCCAAGACAACCGTGCGACCCAGTACTTC.